Below are 24 T cell receptor beta chains sequenced from a single sample in a study of Graves' ophthalmopathy and Graves' hyperthyroidism (dated by TCRdb to between 2017 and 2018). Instrument on record: Illumina HiSeq 2000. For repertoire sequencing, the TCR beta CDR3 regions were amplified from RNA transcripts. The first round of RT-PCR was done with HTBI primers and the Qiagen OneStep RT-PCR kit, and was followed by a second round of multiplex PCR, then size selection and purification. TCRdb cleaned the public reads at Q25 with fastp, built clones with MiXCR and kept in-frame beta chains. For every CDR3 protein sequence, its rows merge into one entry that carries the most common genes and DNA. Here the sample has 350,000 to 400,000 distinct CDR3 sequences; about a sixth occur a single time. Around 1.5% of the sample is in the top ten clones. The material sequenced was peripheral blood. The receptor set was obtained from a woman aged 18-29 years with Graves' ophthalmopathy. Donor details come from another sample of the same person, matched by shared clones.

This clonotype appeared many times. The chain is built from TRBV6-1 and TRBJ2-2, with TRBD2 identical over 9 bases. This CDR3 is built from 15 residues. Germline V lookup: CDR1 MNHNS, CDR2 SASEGT. Trimming removed 7 bases from V and 1 base from J; junction bases left unmatched: 4. CDR3 in amino acids: CASNSGGRNTGELFF. In DNA, the CDR3 is TGTGCCAGCAATAGCGGGGGCCGGAACACCGGGGAGCTGTTTTTT.

This clonotype has ten or more counts. The V gene is TRBV2, the J gene TRBJ2-5, with 8 bases fitting TRBD1. Trimming cost V 6 bases and J 4 bases; bases outside gene matches: 4. Germline V CDR1 and CDR2: SNHLY, FYNNEI. The CDR3 loop spans 13 amino acids. The CDR3 region has the DNA TGTGCCAGCAGAGCCGGGACAGGAGAGACCCAGTACTTC. Its translation: CASRAGTGETQYF. Combining the CDR3 with reference TRBV2 and TRBJ2-5 gives the whole variable domain EPEVTQTPSHQVTQMGQEVILRCVPISNHLYFYWYRQILGQKVEFLVSFYNNEISEKSEIFDDQFSVERPDGSNFTLKIRSTKLEDSAMYFCASRAGTGETQYFGPGTRLLVL.

There are a few counts of this clonotype. This chain links TRBV20-1 with TRBJ1-2; 12 nucleotides line up with TRBD1. V lost 4 bases and J lost 4; bases outside the gene matches: 7. This CDR3 comprises 15 residues. CDR1 DFQATT and CDR2 SNEGSKA come from the germline V gene (reference sequence). As DNA, the CDR3 is TGCAGTGCTACCGGGACAGGGGGCGTTGGCTATGGCTACACCTTC. Translated: CSATGTGGVGYGYTF.

Only a few counts were recorded for this clonotype. The J gene is TRBJ2-7, the V gene TRBV13; D possibly matches TRBD1 or TRBD2 (6 bases each). Trimming removed 2 bases at V and 3 bases at J, with 17 bases between. CDR3 size: 16 residues. Looked up from germline, CDR1 is PRHDT and CDR2 is FYEKMQ (reference sequence). The CDR3 DNA is TGTGCCAGCAGCTTAACGGGCGGGACAAGCTTCTACGAGCAGTACTTC. Encoded protein: CASSLTGGTSFYEQYF.

CDR3 DNA sequence: TGTGCCAGCAGTGATCGAGCAGGGGTCTATGGCTACACCTTC. Its protein is CASSDRAGVYGYTF. The chain joins TRBV25-1 to TRBJ1-2; maybe TRBD1 (6 bases). This CDR3 comprises 14 residues. Trimming stripped 3 bases from V and 4 bases from J, with 12 bases between. The germline CDR1 and CDR2 sequences are MGHDK and SYGVNS.

This clonotype was detected ten times or more. The J gene is TRBJ2-7, the V gene TRBV5-1; 7 bases map to TRBD1. The CDR3 spans 14 residues. Trimming removed 4 bases from V and 5 bases from J; junction bases left unmatched: 9. The V gene's germline CDR1 is SGHRS and CDR2 YFSETQ. CDR3 nucleotides: TGCGCCAGCAGCGGAACGACAGGGAACCACGAGCAGTACTTC. Translated, it gives CASSGTTGNHEQYF.

This rearrangement joins TRBV6-1 to TRBJ1-6; D uncertain. The CDR3 consists of 16 residues. Germline CDR1 and CDR2: MNHNS and SASEGT. V was trimmed by 6 bases and J by 0 bases, leaving 12 bases between them. DNA for the CDR3: TGTGCCAGCAGATCAAGGGCTAGCTCCTATAATTCACCCCTCCACTTT. Amino acids: CASRSRASSYNSPLHF.

This clonotype appeared many times. For the CDR3, the DNA is TGTGCCTGGAGCCCAGGGGGGCCCTCCGAGCAGTACTTC. Translating gives CAWSPGGPSEQYF. V is TRBV30 and J is TRBJ2-7; possibly TRBD1 for D (7 bases). Germline CDR1 is GTSNPN and CDR2 is SVGIG (reference sequence). The CDR3 has 13 amino acids. Trimming took off 3 bases at V and 6 bases at J, with 15 bases between the two ends.

There are many counts of this clonotype. The chain recombines TRBV27 with TRBJ2-7; tentatively, D is TRBD1 (6 bases). Germline V gene data show CDR1 as MNHEY and CDR2 as SMNVEV (reference sequence). The CDR3 runs to 14 residues. V was clipped by 5 bases and J by 0 bases, with 11 bases between them. The DNA for the CDR3 is TGTGCCAGCAGTCCCTGGGACACCTCCTACGAGCAGTACTTC. It encodes CASSPWDTSYEQYF.

This clonotype has at least ten counts. The V and J genes are TRBV27 and TRBJ2-2; 7 bases align to TRBD1. Germline CDR1 and CDR2: MNHEY and SMNVEV (reference sequence). The CDR3 length is 16 residues. V shed 6 bases, J shed 3 bases, and the junction held 10 bases outside the gene matches. The CDR3 loop is CASSTSRGQYTGELFF. CDR3 nucleotides: TGTGCCAGCAGCACTTCGAGGGGACAGTACACCGGGGAGCTGTTTTTT.

This clonotype was picked up many times. V usage is TRBV12-3 or TRBV12-4 and J usage is TRBJ1-1, with D hard to call. V was shortened by 7 bases and J by 0 bases, with 12 bases between the two germline ends. The CDR3 totals 14 residues. In nucleotides, the CDR3 is TGTGCCAGCAAGGCTTACCGCTTGAACACTGAAGCTTTCTTT. This gives the protein CASKAYRLNTEAFF.

This clonotype was counted at least ten times. The chain uses TRBV12-3 or TRBV12-4 and TRBJ1-1, with D maybe TRBD1 (6 bases). V was trimmed by 4 bases and J by 2 bases, leaving 17 bases between them. The length of the CDR3 is 16 residues. This chain's CDR3 is CASSYTGLGANTEAFF. DNA for the CDR3: TGTGCCAGCAGTTATACAGGGTTAGGGGCCAACACTGAAGCTTTCTTT.

This rearrangement joins TRBV7-3 to TRBJ2-6; D is uncertain. This CDR3 contains 18 residues. Trimming pared 5 bases from V and 0 bases from J, leaving 17 bases between. CDR1 and CDR2 (germline): SGHTA, FQGTGA. The CDR3 nucleotides are TGTGCCAGCAGCGGCCGGGCACAGAAGAGCTCTGGGGCCAACGTCCTGACTTTC. Amino acids: CASSGRAQKSSGANVLTF.

Ten or more counts support this clonotype. V is TRBV11-2 and J is TRBJ2-7, with D uncertain. The CDR3 extends over 16 amino acids. Germline loops: CDR1 SGHAT, CDR2 FQNNGV. V dropped 0 bases and J dropped 0 bases, with 12 bases sitting between them. CDR3 sequence (DNA): TGTGCCAGCAGCTTAGATGTGGCCGCCAGCTCCTACGAGCAGTACTTC. This translates into CASSLDVAASSYEQYF.

This clonotype was counted at least ten times. V gene TRBV4-3 combines with J gene TRBJ1-1, with D possibly TRBD1 on 6 matching bases. Germline lookup yields CDR1 LGHNA and CDR2 YSLEER. The CDR3 has 16 amino acids. V lost 0 bases to trimming and J lost 4 bases, with 15 bases between them. Here the CDR3 DNA reads TGCGCCAGCAGCCAAGACCCCAGGGGAGTGAGCACTGAAGCTTTCTTT. Protein product: CASSQDPRGVSTEAFF.

In its sample, this clonotype was seen many times. The chain uses TRBV27 and TRBJ1-1; D not certain. V was cut by 8 bases and J by 8 bases, with 18 bases left in between. CDR1 and CDR2 (germline): MNHEY, SMNVEV (reference sequence). This CDR3 region has 13 residues. CDR3 DNA sequence: TGTGCCAGCCTCAGCAGCGGACGCGCAGAAGCTTTCTTT. This codes for CASLSSGRAEAFF.

This clonotype came up many times. The rearrangement uses TRBV19 and TRBJ2-2; D not resolved. CDR3 length equals 12 residues. The V gene lost 8 bases and the J gene lost 7 bases, with 11 bases spanning the gap. Germline CDR1 LNHDA, CDR2 SQIVND (reference sequence). CDR3 sequence: CASGFRSGELFF. DNA for the CDR3: TGTGCCAGTGGCTTTAGGAGCGGGGAGCTGTTTTTT. Full variable domain (missing parts from reference TRBV19 and TRBJ2-2): DGGITQSPKYLFRKEGQNVTLSCEQNLNHDAMYWYRQDPGQGLRLIYYSQIVNDFQKGDIAEGYSVSREKKESFPLTVTSAQKNPTAFYLCASGFRSGELFFGEGSRLTVL.

The sample holds many counts of this clonotype. The chain carries TRBV30 and TRBJ1-1; D is uncertain. Germline-derived CDR1 and CDR2 are GTSNPN and SVGIG (reference sequence). The V and J ends lost 3 bases and 0 bases respectively, with 8 bases between them. This CDR3 has 13 amino acids. The CDR3 spells CAWSKEMNTEAFF. The CDR3 DNA sequence: TGTGCCTGGAGCAAAGAGATGAACACTGAAGCTTTCTTT.

At least ten counts were recorded for this clonotype. J is TRBJ1-1 and V is TRBV6-5, with D possibly being TRBD1 (6 bases). Germline values: CDR1 MNHEY, CDR2 SVGAGI. Trimming took off 7 bases at V and 1 base at J, with 19 bases between the two ends. The CDR3 extends over 16 amino acids. In DNA, the CDR3 is TGTGCCAGCATTCTTACCGAAGGGACACCGAACACTGAAGCTTTCTTT. It encodes CASILTEGTPNTEAFF.

The chain recombines TRBV19 with TRBJ1-1, with 8 bases aligning to TRBD1. This CDR3 is built from 14 residues. Unmatched junction bases numbered 8, after V lost 7 bases and J lost 4 bases. Per the germline V gene, CDR1 is LNHDA and CDR2 is SQIVND (reference sequence). This CDR3 is CASTRLTGATEAFF. CDR3 nucleotides: TGTGCCAGTACCCGTTTGACAGGGGCCACTGAAGCTTTCTTT.

This clonotype was seen many times. This chain links TRBV28 with TRBJ2-5; 10 bases are shared with TRBD1. The CDR3 length is 16 residues. Germline CDR1 and CDR2: MDHEN and SYDVKM. V lost 3 bases, J lost 2 bases, and 6 bases stayed unmatched. The CDR3 region is CASSLSPGQGQETQYF. In nucleotides, the CDR3 is TGTGCCAGCAGTTTGTCTCCGGGACAGGGGCAAGAGACCCAGTACTTC.

This clonotype was observed a few times. The rearrangement links TRBV7-3 to TRBJ1-1; TRBD1 is a possible D gene (5 bases). This CDR3 region has 13 residues. Trimming removed 1 base from V and 7 bases from J, with 10 bases in between. Germline V gene lookup returns CDR1 SGHTA and CDR2 FQGTGA. Here the CDR3 reads CASSLMRGGEAFF. CDR3 sequence (DNA): TGTGCCAGCAGCTTAATGAGGGGTGGTGAAGCTTTCTTT.

At least ten counts were recorded for this clonotype. The chain joins TRBV4-1 to TRBJ1-1; D gene ambiguous. Germline V gene data show CDR1 as MGHRA and CDR2 as YSYEKL. This CDR3 region has 14 residues. V was cut by 1 base and J by 6 bases, with 12 bases left in between. CDR3 bases: TGCGCCAGCAGCCAAGTACTAGGGTACGCTGAAGCTTTCTTT. Amino acid sequence: CASSQVLGYAEAFF.

This clonotype showed up many times. The V call is TRBV2, the J call TRBJ2-7; D gene uncertain. With 6 bases removed from V and 0 bases from J, the gap between germline ends came to 6 bases. This CDR3 spans 12 amino acids. CDR1 is SNHLY and CDR2 is FYNNEI in the germline V gene. CDR3 in DNA: TGTGCCAGCAGGTACGGCTCCTACGAGCAGTACTTC. This translates into CASRYGSYEQYF. The complete variable domain, with remaining parts taken from reference TRBV2 and TRBJ2-7, reads EPEVTQTPSHQVTQMGQEVILRCVPISNHLYFYWYRQILGQKVEFLVSFYNNEISEKSEIFDDQFSVERPDGSNFTLKIRSTKLEDSAMYFCASRYGSYEQYFGPGTRLTVT.